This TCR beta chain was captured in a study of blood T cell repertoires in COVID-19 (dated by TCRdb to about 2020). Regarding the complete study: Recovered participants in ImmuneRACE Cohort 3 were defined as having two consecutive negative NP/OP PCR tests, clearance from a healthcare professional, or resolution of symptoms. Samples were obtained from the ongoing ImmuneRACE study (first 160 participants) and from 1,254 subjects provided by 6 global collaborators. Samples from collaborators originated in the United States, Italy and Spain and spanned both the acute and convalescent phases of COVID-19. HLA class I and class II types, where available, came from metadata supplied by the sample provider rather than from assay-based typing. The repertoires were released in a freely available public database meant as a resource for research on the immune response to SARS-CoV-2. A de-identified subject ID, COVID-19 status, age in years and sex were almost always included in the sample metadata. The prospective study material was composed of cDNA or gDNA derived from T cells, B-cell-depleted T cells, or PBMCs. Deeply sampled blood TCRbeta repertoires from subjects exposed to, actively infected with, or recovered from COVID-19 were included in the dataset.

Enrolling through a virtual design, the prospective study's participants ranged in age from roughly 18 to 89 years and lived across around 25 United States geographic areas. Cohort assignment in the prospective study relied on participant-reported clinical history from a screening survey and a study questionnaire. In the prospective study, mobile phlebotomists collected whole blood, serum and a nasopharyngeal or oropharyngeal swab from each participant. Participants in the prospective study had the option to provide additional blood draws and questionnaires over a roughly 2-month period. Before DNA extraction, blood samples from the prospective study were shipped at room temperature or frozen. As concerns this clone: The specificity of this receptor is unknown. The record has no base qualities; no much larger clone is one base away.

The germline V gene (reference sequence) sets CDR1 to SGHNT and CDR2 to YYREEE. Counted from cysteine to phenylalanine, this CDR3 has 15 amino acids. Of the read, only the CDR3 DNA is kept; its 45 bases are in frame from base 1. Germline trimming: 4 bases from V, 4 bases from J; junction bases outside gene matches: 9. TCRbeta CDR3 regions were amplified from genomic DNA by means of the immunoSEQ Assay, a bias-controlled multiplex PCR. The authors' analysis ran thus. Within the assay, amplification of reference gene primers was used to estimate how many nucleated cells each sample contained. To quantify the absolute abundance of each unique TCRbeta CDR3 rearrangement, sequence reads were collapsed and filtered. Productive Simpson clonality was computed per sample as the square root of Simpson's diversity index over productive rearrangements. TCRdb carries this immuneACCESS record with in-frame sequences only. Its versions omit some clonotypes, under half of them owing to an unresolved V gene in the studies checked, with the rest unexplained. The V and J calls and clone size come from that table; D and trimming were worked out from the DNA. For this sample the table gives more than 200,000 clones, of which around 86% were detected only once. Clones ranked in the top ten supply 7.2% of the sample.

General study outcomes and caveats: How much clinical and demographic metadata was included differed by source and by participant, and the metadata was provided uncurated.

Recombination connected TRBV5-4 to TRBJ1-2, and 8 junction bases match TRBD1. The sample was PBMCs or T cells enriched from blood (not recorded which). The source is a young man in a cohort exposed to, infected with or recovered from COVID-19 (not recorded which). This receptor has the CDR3 CASSLGTGPPYGYTF. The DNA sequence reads TGTGCCAGCAGCCTCGGGACAGGCCCTCCCTATGGCTACACCTTC.